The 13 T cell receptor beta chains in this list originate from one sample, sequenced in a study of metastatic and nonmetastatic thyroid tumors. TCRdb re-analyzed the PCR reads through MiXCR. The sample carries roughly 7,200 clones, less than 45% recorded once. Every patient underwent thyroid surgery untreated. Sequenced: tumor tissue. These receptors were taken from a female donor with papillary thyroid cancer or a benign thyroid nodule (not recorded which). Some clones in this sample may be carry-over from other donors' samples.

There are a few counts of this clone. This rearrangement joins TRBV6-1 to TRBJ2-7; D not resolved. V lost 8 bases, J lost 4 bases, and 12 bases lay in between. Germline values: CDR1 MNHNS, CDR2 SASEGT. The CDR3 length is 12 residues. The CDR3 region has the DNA TGTGCCAGCGAGGCGTCTAATTACGAGCAGTACTTC. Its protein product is CASEASNYEQYF.

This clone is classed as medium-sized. CDR3 DNA: TGTGCCAGCAGTCTGACAGGGAATTCACCCCTCCACTTT. It translates to CASSLTGNSPLHF. This chain connects TRBV28 to TRBJ1-6; 7 positions match TRBD1. There are 13 residues in the CDR3. Looked up from germline, CDR1 is MDHEN and CDR2 is SYDVKM. V lost 5 bases to trimming and J lost 7 bases; unmatched junction nucleotides: 2.

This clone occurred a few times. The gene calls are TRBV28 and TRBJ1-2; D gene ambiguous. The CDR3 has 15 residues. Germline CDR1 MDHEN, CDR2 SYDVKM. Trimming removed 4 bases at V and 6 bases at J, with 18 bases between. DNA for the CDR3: TGTGCCAGCAGTTCCCCCCCACCTGTATATGATGGCTACACCTTC. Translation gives CASSSPPPVYDGYTF.

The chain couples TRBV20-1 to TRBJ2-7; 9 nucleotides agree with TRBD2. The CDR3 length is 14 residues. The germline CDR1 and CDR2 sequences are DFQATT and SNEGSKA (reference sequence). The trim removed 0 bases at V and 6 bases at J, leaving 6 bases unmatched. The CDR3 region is CSARDPSGMSEQYF. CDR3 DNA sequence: TGCAGTGCTAGAGACCCTAGCGGGATGAGCGAGCAGTACTTC.

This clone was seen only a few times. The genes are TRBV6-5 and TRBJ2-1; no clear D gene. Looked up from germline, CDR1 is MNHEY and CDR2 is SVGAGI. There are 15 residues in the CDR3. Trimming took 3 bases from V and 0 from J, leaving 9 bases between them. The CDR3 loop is CASSYGGISYNEQFF. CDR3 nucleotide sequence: TGTGCCAGCAGTTATGGTGGGATCTCCTACAATGAGCAGTTCTTC.

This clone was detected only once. CDR3 residues: CASSLSGDGYTEAFF. The CDR3 DNA reads TGTGCCAGCAGCTTAAGTGGGGACGGTTACACTGAAGCTTTCTTT. The gene calls are TRBV7-3 and TRBJ1-1; D might be TRBD1 (5 bases). The V gene lost 1 base and the J gene lost 3 bases, with 12 bases spanning the gap. The V gene's germline CDR1 is SGHTA and CDR2 FQGTGA. This CDR3 is built from 15 residues.

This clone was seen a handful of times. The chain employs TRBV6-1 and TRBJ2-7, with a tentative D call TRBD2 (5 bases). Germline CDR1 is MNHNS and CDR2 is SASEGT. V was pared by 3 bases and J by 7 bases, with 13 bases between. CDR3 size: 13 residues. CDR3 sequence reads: CASSEEVGLEQYF. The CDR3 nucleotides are TGTGCCAGCAGTGAGGAGGTGGGGTTGGAGCAGTACTTC.

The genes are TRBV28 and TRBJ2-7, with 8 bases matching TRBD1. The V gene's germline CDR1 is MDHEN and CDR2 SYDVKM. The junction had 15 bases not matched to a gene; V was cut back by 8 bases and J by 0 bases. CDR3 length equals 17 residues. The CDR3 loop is CASEGAPRTGSSYEQYF. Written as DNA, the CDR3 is TGTGCCAGCGAAGGGGCTCCTCGGACAGGGAGCTCCTACGAGCAGTACTTC.

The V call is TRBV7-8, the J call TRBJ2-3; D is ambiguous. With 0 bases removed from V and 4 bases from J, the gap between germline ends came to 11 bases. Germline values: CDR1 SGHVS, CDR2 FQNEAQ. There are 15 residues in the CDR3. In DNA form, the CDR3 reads TGTGCCAGCAGCTTAGCGCCGATCCAGGCAGATACGCAGTATTTT. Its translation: CASSLAPIQADTQYF.

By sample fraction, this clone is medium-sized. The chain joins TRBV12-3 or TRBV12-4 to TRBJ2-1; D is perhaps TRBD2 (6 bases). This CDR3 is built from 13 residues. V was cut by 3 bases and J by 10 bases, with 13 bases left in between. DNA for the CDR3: TGTGCCAGCAGTTTCGGGGGAGTGAGAGAGCAGTTCTTC. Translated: CASSFGGVREQFF.

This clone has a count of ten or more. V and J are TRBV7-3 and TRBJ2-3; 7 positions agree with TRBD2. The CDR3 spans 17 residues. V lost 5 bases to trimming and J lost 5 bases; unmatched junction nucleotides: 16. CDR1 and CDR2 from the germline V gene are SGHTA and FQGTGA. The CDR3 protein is CASSPSPGGSYQDTQYF. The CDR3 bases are TGTGCCAGCAGCCCCTCGCCGGGCGGGAGCTATCAAGATACGCAGTATTTT.

CDR3 sequence: CASSPPGRDLGYTF. Written as DNA, the CDR3 is TGTGCCAGCTCACCACCAGGGCGGGATCTTGGCTACACCTTC. The genes are TRBV18 and TRBJ1-2; D is undetermined. Germline-derived CDR1 and CDR2 are KGHSH and LQKENI. V lost 0 bases and J lost 7, with 12 bases in between. CDR3 length: 14 residues.

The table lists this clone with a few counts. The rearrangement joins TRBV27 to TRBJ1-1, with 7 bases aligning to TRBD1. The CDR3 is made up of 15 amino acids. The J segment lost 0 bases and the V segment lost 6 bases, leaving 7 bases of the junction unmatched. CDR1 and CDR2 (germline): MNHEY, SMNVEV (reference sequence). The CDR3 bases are TGTGCCAGCAGCTTCTCCGGGACAGTGAACACTGAAGCTTTCTTT. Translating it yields CASSFSGTVNTEAFF.